This paragraph reports one T cell receptor (beta chain). The antigen it binds to is not known. Within one base of it there is no much larger clone, and no base qualities were kept. This specimen comes from a study of beta chain features in type 1 diabetes (dated by TCRdb to 2016 to 2018). For the study in its entirety: Mean age, gender distribution, total cell number and subset yield did not differ between patients and healthy donors. Across all samples, approximately 100 million sorted cells were examined, and cell number per subset correlated strongly with RNA yield. The study compared the TCRB repertoires of sorted circulating CD4+ T cell subsets in recently diagnosed type 1 diabetes patients with those in matched healthy donors. Whereas all 30 or so donors provided naive and central memory subsets, regulatory and stem cell-like memory subsets were isolated from just 8 patients and about eight healthy donors. What the research found in general, with its limitations: At VDJ recombination sites, type 1 diabetes patients had fewer insertions and more deleted nucleotides, which implies abnormalities in thymic rearrangement. A moderate but significant shortening of TCRB CDR3 length was observed in type 1 diabetes patients in all four CD4+ subsets. Sequencing cDNA rather than genomic DNA could over-represent highly expressing activated cells, although activation and CD3 levels did not differ between groups. Only small numbers of individuals were included in the HLA sub-analyses, which left unresolved whether HLA type had any influence on TCRB rearrangement. PCR may preferentially amplify shorter templates, but because patient and control samples were amplified and corrected together, any resulting skew would affect both groups equally. Naive, central memory and regulatory TCRB repertoires appeared to be more alike among patients than among healthy donors.

Each donor gave one peripheral blood draw, averaging approximately 0.12 L, which was collected into heparinised tubes. A BD FACSAria II and a panel including CD45RO, CCR7, CD25, CD127, CD95 and CD27 were used to sort naive, central memory, regulatory and stem cell-like memory CD4+ T cells. Purity was above 95% for every sorted population. Right away, PBMCs were isolated by Lymphoprep density gradient centrifugation and were stained directly, with no culture step. To minimize batch effects, samples were stained and sorted in pairs, one healthy donor with one patient per experiment. All of the isolated RNA was reverse transcribed with the High Capacity cDNA Reverse Transcription Kit, so expressed TCRB transcripts were sequenced. Deep immunoSEQ sequencing was applied to naive, central memory and regulatory T cell samples, giving an average of roughly 3.5 million total reads per sample. Sorted cells were lysed in RLT buffer and RNA was extracted with DNase-treated RNeasy Micro or Mini kits, depending on cell number. To prevent cross-contamination, every cell subset was processed on its own, while patient and healthy donor samples were processed together. Using the immunoSEQ multiplex PCR, TCRB sequences were amplified from cDNA into 87-bp fragments spanning the CDR3 region. Amplicons were sequenced on the Illumina HiSeq platform. Per the authors' processing: PCR bias was computationally corrected using synthetic template baselines, reads within Hamming distance 2 were collapsed, and singletons that could not be merged were discarded. By aligning reads against IMGT, V, D and J genes, CDR3 length, and insertions or deletions at six rearrangement sites were assigned. Within each subset, clonotype counts were normalized to sorted cell number, after which true diversity and Gini coefficients were computed with the tcR R package. The overlap coefficient, calculated on TCRB nucleotide sequences, was used to measure repertoire sharing. TCRdb stores this immuneACCESS table with in-frame sequences only. Part of the clones is absent; in the studies checked, under half of the shortfall reflects unresolved V genes, and no reason is known for the rest. The D gene and trimming were derived from the DNA, and the V and J assignments and clone size from that table. Recorded for this sample are about 60,000 clones; approximately 62% of them occurred a single time. The ten largest clones capture 2.2% of the sample.

Per the germline V gene, SGHAT is the CDR1 and FQNNGV is the CDR2. Trimming takes 0 bases off V and 6 bases off J; junction bases not matched to a gene: 5. Including cysteine and phenylalanine, the CDR3 has 14 amino acids. Here the CDR3 DNA is all that survives: 42 bases in frame from base 1. Sequencing was done on a sample of Tregs from blood. The cell subset or site label corresponds to: regulatory CD4+ T cells. This receptor was obtained from a woman under 30 in good health. The chain joins TRBV11-2 to TRBJ2-7; TRBD2 fits 7 bases in the junction. DNA sequence: TGTGCCAGCAGCTTAGATCTCTGGGAGGGCGAGCAGTACTTC. Its product reads: CASSLDLWEGEQYF.